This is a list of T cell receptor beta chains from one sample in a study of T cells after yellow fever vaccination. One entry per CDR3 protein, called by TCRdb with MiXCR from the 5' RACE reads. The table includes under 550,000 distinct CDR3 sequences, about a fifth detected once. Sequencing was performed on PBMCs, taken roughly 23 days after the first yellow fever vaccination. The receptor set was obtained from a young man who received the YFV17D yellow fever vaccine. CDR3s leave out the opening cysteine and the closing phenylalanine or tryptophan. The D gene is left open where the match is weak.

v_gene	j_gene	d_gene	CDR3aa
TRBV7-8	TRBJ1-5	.	ASSLEITGGARH
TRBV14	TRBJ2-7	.	ASSPWQPTAYEQY
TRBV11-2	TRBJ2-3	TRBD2	ASSTKGLAGVTDTQY
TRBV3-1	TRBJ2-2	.	ASSQEDGVGELF
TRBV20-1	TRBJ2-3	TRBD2	SASQGRGGRGDTQY
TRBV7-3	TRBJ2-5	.	ASSLNPNQETQY
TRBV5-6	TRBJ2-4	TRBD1	ASSFGQGPAIQY
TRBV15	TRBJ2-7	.	ATSRDMGPAYEQY
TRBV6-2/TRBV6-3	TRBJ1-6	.	ASSYSIDWILLH
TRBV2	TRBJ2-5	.	ASSDYSSGTQY
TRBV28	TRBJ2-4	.	ASVAGGTGIQY
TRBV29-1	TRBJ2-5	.	SVDRRGWGQQETQY
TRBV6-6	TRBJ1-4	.	ASSYQGEEKLF
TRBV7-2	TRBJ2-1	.	ASSLGTGTAYNEQF
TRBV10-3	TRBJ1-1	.	AISESPTGDTEAF
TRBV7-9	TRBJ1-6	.	ASSFKTGEALH
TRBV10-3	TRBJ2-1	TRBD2	AIKDSGGAGNEQF
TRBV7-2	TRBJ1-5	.	ASSLSYSNQPQH
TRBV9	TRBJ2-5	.	ASSDSGVQETQY
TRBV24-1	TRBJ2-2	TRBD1	ATSDLNRGLSGELF
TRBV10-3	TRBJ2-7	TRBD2	AISDLTSGGNEQY
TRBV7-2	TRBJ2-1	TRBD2	ASSSAGGSNEQF
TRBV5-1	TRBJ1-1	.	ASSLVGQNTEAF
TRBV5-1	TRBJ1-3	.	ASSLRNVASGNTIY
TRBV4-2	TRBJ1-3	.	ASSQVSDAGNTIY
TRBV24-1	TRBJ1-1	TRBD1	ATSAVTGNAF
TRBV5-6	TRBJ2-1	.	ASSLGSESSYNEQF
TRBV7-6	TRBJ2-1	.	ASSLGFGNEQF
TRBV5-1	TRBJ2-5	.	ASSVTAGVETQY
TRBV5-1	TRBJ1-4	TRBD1	ASSPGGTGGLGEKLF
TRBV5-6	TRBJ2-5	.	ASSLAGTGQETQY
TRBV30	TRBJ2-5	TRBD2	AWTSGLQETQY
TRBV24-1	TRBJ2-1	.	ATSELGPRDEQF